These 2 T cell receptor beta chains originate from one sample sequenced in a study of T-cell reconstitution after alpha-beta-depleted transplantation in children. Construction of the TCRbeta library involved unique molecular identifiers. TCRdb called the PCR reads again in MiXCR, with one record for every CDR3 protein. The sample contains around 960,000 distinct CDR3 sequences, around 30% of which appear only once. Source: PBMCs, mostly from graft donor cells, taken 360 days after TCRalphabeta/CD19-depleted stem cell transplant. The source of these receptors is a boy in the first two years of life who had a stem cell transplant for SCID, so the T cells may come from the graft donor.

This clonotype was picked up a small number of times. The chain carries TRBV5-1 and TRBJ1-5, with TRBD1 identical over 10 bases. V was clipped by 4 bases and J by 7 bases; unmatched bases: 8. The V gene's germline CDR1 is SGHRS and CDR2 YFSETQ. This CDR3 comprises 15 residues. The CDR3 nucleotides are TGCGCCAGCAGCATTGACAGGGGGCAGGGACAGCCCCAGCATTTT. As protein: CASSIDRGQGQPQHF. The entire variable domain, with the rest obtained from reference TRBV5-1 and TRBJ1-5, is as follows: KAGVTQTPRYLIKTRGQQVTLSCSPISGHRSVSWYQQTPGQGLQFLFEYFSETQRNKGNFPGRFSGRQFSNSRSEMNVSTLELGDSALYLCASSIDRGQGQPQHFGDGTRLSIL.

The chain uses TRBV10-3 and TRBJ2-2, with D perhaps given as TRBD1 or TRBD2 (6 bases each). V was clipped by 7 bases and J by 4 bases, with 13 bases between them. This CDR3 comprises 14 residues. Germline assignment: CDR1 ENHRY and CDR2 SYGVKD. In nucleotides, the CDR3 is TGTGCCATCATGGGGGGCGTGGGCACCGGGGAGCTGTTTTTT. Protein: CAIMGGVGTGELFF.